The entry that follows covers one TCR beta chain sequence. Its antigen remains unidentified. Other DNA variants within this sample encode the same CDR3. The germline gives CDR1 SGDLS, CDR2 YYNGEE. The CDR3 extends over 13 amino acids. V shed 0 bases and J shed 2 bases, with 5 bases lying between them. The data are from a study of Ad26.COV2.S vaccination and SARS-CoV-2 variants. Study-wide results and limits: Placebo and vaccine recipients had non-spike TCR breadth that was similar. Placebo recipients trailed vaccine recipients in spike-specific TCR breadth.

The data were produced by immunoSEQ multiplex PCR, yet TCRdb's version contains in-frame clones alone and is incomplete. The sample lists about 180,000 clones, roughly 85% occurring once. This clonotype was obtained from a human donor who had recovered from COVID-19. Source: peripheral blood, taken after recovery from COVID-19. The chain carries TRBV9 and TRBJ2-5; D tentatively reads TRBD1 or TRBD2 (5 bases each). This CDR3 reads CASSVGGQETQYF. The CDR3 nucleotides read TGTGCCAGCAGCGTAGGGGGGCAAGAGACCCAGTACTTC.